This T cell receptor (beta chain) is drawn from a study of T cell responses to AZD1222 COVID-19 vaccine. Findings and caveats of the study: The donors showed a predominance of white British ancestry and of females, with possible underestimation of clonal diversity. The span of vaccine-associated CD4 TCRs extended across spike, with dominance at 160-218 and 743-854.

TCRdb keeps only in-frame clones here, not all; method: immunoSEQ multiplex PCR. Of 120,000 to 150,000 clones in the sample, roughly 90% were seen once. The ends were cut back, 0 bases at V and 9 bases at J, with 19 bases in the middle. The CDR3 extends over 15 amino acids. Germline values: CDR1 SGHDT, CDR2 YYEEEE. To note about this clone: Its antigen remains unidentified.

This TCR was recovered from an adult in good health. The input for sequencing was peripheral blood, taken on day 0 of AZD1222 vaccination. The chain combines TRBV5-6 with TRBJ2-7; possibly TRBD2 for D (5 bases). The CDR3 spells CASSLEGVHTLLQYF. The CDR3 region has the DNA TGTGCCAGCAGCTTGGAGGGAGTTCATACCCTACTGCAGTACTTC.